The 27 T cell receptor beta chains listed next were all sequenced from one sample in a study of T cells in Graves' hyperthyroidism and ophthalmopathy. TCR beta CDR3 regions were amplified from RNA transcripts. TCR CDR3 underwent first-round RT-PCR with the HTBI primer set. TCRdb fed the multiplex PCR reads into MiXCR, producing one record per CDR3 protein. Of 490,000 or so distinct CDR3 sequences in the sample, roughly 45% are singletons; the top ten hold roughly 45%. The specimen was peripheral blood or thyroid tissue (not recorded which). These receptors were collected from an adult woman with Graves' disease, either hyperthyroidism or ophthalmopathy (not recorded which).

This clonotype was recorded a few times. The rearrangement uses TRBV7-9 and TRBJ2-1; no reliable D call. Trimming removed 4 bases at V and 2 bases at J, with 9 bases between. The germline CDR1 and CDR2 sequences are SEHNR and FQNEAQ (reference sequence). The CDR3 runs 14 residues. The CDR3 sequence is CASSSLNPYNEQFF. The CDR3 DNA sequence: TGTGCCAGCAGCTCTCTAAACCCCTACAATGAGCAGTTCTTC. The variable domain in full, with the rest retrieved from reference TRBV7-9 and TRBJ2-1, is DTGVSQNPRHKITKRGQNVTFRCDPISEHNRLYWYRQTLGQGPEFLTYFQNEAQLEKSRLLSDRFSAERPKGSFSTLEIQRTEQGDSAMYLCASSSLNPYNEQFFGPGTRLTVL.

There are many counts of this clonotype. The chain has TRBV7-9 and TRBJ1-1; D unresolved. Trimming pared 5 bases from V and 0 bases from J, leaving 13 bases between. CDR1 and CDR2 (germline): SEHNR, FQNEAQ (reference sequence). This CDR3 comprises 15 residues. CDR3 amino acids: CASSHSGLLNTEAFF. The CDR3 DNA reads as TGTGCCAGCAGCCATTCCGGGCTATTGAACACTGAAGCTTTCTTT.

The genes are TRBV11-2 and TRBJ2-2; either TRBD1 or TRBD2 may fit D (5 bases each). V lost 5 bases, J lost 4 bases, and 14 bases lay in between. From germline, CDR1 is SGHAT and CDR2 FQNNGV. This CDR3 comprises 15 residues. This CDR3 reads CASSPRRAGTGELFF. Written as DNA, the CDR3 is TGTGCCAGCAGCCCCCGCAGGGCGGGCACCGGGGAGCTGTTTTTT.

This rearrangement joins TRBV11-2 to TRBJ2-7; D might be TRBD1 (6 bases). Germline CDR1 is SGHAT and CDR2 is FQNNGV. Trimming took 1 base from V and 3 from J, leaving 19 bases between them. The CDR3 loop spans 17 amino acids. The CDR3 here is CASSLGPLGQASYEQYF. The CDR3 DNA sequence: TGTGCCAGCAGCTTAGGTCCATTGGGACAAGCGAGCTACGAGCAGTACTTC.

In its sample, this clonotype was seen many times. The chain couples TRBV7-9 to TRBJ1-6; perhaps TRBD1 as D (6 bases). CDR3 size: 15 residues. Deletions cut 5 bases from V and 7 bases from J, with 15 bases between. Germline-derived CDR1 and CDR2 are SEHNR and FQNEAQ (reference sequence). CDR3 residues: CASSPTARGNSPLHF. The CDR3 DNA reads as TGTGCCAGCAGCCCGACGGCCAGGGGAAATTCACCCCTCCACTTT. Using reference TRBV7-9 and TRBJ1-6 for the parts outside the CDR3, the full variable domain is DTGVSQNPRHKITKRGQNVTFRCDPISEHNRLYWYRQTLGQGPEFLTYFQNEAQLEKSRLLSDRFSAERPKGSFSTLEIQRTEQGDSAMYLCASSPTARGNSPLHFGNGTRLTVT.

Comments on this clonotype: A read error is possible here, since a much larger clone lies one base away. The chain uses TRBV5-1 and TRBJ2-2; no clear D. V lost 2 bases and J lost 1, with 12 bases in between. This CDR3 comprises 16 residues. Germline V lookup: CDR1 SGHRS, CDR2 YFSETQ. This chain's CDR3 is CASSFAQRLNTGELFF. The DNA of the CDR3 is TGCGCCAGCAGCTTTGCCCAGCGATTGAACACCGGGGAGCTGTTTTTT.

In the case of this clonotype: A read error may produce the germline difference seen at one junction end. The chain is built from TRBV5-1 and TRBJ1-5; weak D call: TRBD1 (5 bases). The CDR3 is made up of 16 amino acids. Germline V gives CDR1 SGHRS, CDR2 YFSETQ. The DNA for the CDR3 is TGTGCCAGTAGTATAGGCGTACGACAATCGGGGGGGCCCCAGCATTTT. It encodes CASSIGVRQSGGPQHF.

This clonotype was found many times. This chain connects TRBV10-3 to TRBJ1-4, with D perhaps matching TRBD1 (5 bases). Trimming removed 9 bases at V and 5 bases at J, with 16 bases between. Germline CDR1 is ENHRY and CDR2 is SYGVKD. The CDR3 is made up of 14 amino acids. Here the CDR3 reads CAISAGTLNEKLFF. The CDR3 nucleotides are TGTGCCATTTCGGCGGGGACCCTGAATGAAAAACTGTTTTTT.

The chain links TRBV15 to TRBJ1-5; D remains unclear. CDR1 and CDR2 (germline): LNHNV, YYDKDF (reference sequence). The V end lost 2 bases, the J end lost 6 bases, and 26 bases lay between the germline ends. The CDR3 covers 19 residues. DNA for the CDR3: TGTGCCACCAGCAGACCTAGCGGTAGCACCGGGGAGTTGTTTCAGCCCCAGCATTTT. Translation: CATSRPSGSTGELFQPQHF. Combining the CDR3 with reference TRBV15 and TRBJ1-5 gives the whole variable domain DAMVIQNPRYQVTQFGKPVTLSCSQTLNHNVMYWYQQKSSQAPKLLFHYYDKDFNNEADTPDNFQSRRPNTSFCFLDIRSPGLGDTAMYLCATSRPSGSTGELFQPQHFGDGTRLSIL.

The chain couples TRBV29-1 to TRBJ2-5; no firm D call. This CDR3 contains 14 residues. The germline gives CDR1 SQVTM, CDR2 ANQGSEA. V dropped 2 bases and J dropped 2 bases, with 12 bases sitting between them. CDR3 amino acids: CSVEWGGWQETQYF. In nucleotides, the CDR3 is TGCAGCGTTGAATGGGGTGGTTGGCAAGAGACCCAGTACTTC.

This chain joins TRBV29-1 and TRBJ1-4; D ambiguous. The CDR3 has 12 residues. Trimming removed 3 bases from V and 8 bases from J, with 10 bases in between. Germline CDR1 SQVTM, CDR2 ANQGSEA. CDR3 sequence: CSVDQGGEKLFF. The CDR3 DNA sequence: TGCAGCGTTGACCAAGGCGGGGAAAAACTGTTTTTT.

This clonotype was observed at least ten times. This chain joins TRBV4-1 and TRBJ1-5; D is ambiguous. Trimming removed 1 base from V and 0 bases from J, with 7 bases in between. This CDR3 contains 15 residues. Germline loops: CDR1 MGHRA, CDR2 YSYEKL. DNA for the CDR3: TGCGCCAGCAGCCAAGCAGCTAGTAGCAATCAGCCCCAGCATTTT. Its protein is CASSQAASSNQPQHF.

This clonotype was detected many times. The chain has TRBV5-1 and TRBJ2-2; no reliable D call. V was cut by 0 bases and J by 3 bases, with 6 bases left in between. CDR3 length: 14 residues. CDR1 and CDR2 from the germline V gene are SGHRS and YFSETQ. CDR3 protein: CASSLAGHTGELFF. As DNA, the CDR3 is TGCGCCAGCAGCTTGGCCGGACACACCGGGGAGCTGTTTTTT. Using reference TRBV5-1 and TRBJ2-2 for the parts outside the CDR3, the full variable domain is KAGVTQTPRYLIKTRGQQVTLSCSPISGHRSVSWYQQTPGQGLQFLFEYFSETQRNKGNFPGRFSGRQFSNSRSEMNVSTLELGDSALYLCASSLAGHTGELFFGEGSRLTVL.

This clonotype came up many times. V usage is TRBV5-6 and J usage is TRBJ1-3; D is undetermined. From germline, CDR1 is SGHDT and CDR2 YYEEEE. The CDR3 extends over 12 amino acids. V lost 3 bases and J lost 4, with 5 bases in between. The CDR3 region is CASSSAGNTIYF. The CDR3 nucleotides read TGTGCCAGCAGCTCCGCGGGAAACACCATATATTTT.

In this sample, this clonotype turned up many times. V gene TRBV11-2 combines with J gene TRBJ1-5; D unresolved. V was cut by 0 bases and J by 6 bases, with 12 bases left in between. This CDR3 spans 15 amino acids. Germline loops: CDR1 SGHAT, CDR2 FQNNGV. CDR3: CASSLDRTRVQPQHF. CDR3 DNA: TGTGCCAGCAGCTTAGATCGGACTAGGGTTCAGCCCCAGCATTTT.

This clonotype showed up just once. Mismatch with germline at one junction end may stem from a read error. The chain has TRBV29-1 and TRBJ2-1; 11 bases line up with TRBD2. Germline CDR1 reads SQVTM; CDR2 reads ANQGSEA. The CDR3 is 14 amino acids. CDR3 DNA sequence: TGCAGCGGTGAACTAGCGGGAGACCGTCAATTACAGTTCTTC. Encoded protein: CSGELAGDRQLQFF.

This chain's CDR3 is CASSLLDTTEAFF. Here the CDR3 DNA reads TGTGCCAGCAGCTTGTTGGACACCACTGAAGCTTTCTTT. The rearrangement uses TRBV11-1 and TRBJ1-1; D may be TRBD1 (5 bases). Per germline, CDR1 SGHAT and CDR2 FQDESV (reference sequence). V dropped 3 bases and J dropped 4 bases, with 9 bases sitting between them. The CDR3 loop spans 13 amino acids.

This clonotype has just one count. The gene calls are TRBV7-9 and TRBJ1-6; D is undetermined. This CDR3 has 15 amino acids. The ends were cut back, 0 bases at V and 6 bases at J, with 9 bases in the middle. In germline, CDR1 is SEHNR, CDR2 FQNEAQ (reference sequence). In DNA, the CDR3 is TGTGCCAGCAGCTTAGCGTTGAAGCGTAATTCACCCCTCCACTTT. Protein product: CASSLALKRNSPLHF.

This clonotype came up a few times. A much larger clone is a single base away; this may be a read error. The rearrangement uses TRBV7-2 and TRBJ2-7; D perhaps matches TRBD2 (6 bases). Germline CDR1 reads SGHTA; CDR2 reads FQGNSA. The CDR3 is made up of 14 amino acids. CDR3 region: CASSLEGGGYEQCF. The CDR3 DNA reads as TGTGCCAGCAGCTTAGAAGGCGGAGGGTACGAGCAGTGCTTC.

In its sample, this clonotype was seen many times. V gene TRBV6-6 combines with J gene TRBJ1-3; no definite D call. Germline V gene data show CDR1 as MNHNY and CDR2 as SVGAGI (reference sequence). This CDR3 contains 16 residues. V lost 0 bases, J lost 0 bases, and 9 bases lay in between. The CDR3 bases are TGTGCCAGCAGTTACTCGGCCGATATCTCTGGAAACACCATATATTTT. As protein: CASSYSADISGNTIYF.

The CDR3, as DNA: TGCAGCGTAGGTGGTGGGAAGGGGAGCACTGAAGCTTTCTTT. This codes for CSVGGGKGSTEAFF. This rearrangement joins TRBV29-1 to TRBJ1-1; D may be TRBD1 (5 bases). The CDR3 runs to 14 residues. The V and J ends lost 6 bases and 4 bases respectively, with 18 bases between them. Germline CDR1 and CDR2: SQVTM and ANQGSEA.

J is TRBJ1-3 and V is TRBV29-1, with 7 bases that match TRBD1. Germline assignment: CDR1 SQVTM and CDR2 ANQGSEA. V lost 4 bases, J lost 10 bases, and 7 bases stayed unmatched. The CDR3 covers 12 residues. CDR3 in DNA: TGCAGCGTTGCGGGCAGGGGGAGTACCATATATTTT. Amino acids: CSVAGRGSTIYF. Looking up the rest from reference TRBV29-1 and TRBJ1-3 gives the full variable domain: SAVISQKPSRDICQRGTSLTIQCQVDSQVTMMFWYRQQPGQSLTLIATANQGSEATYESGFVIDKFPISRPNLTFSTLTVSNMSPEDSSIYLCSVAGRGSTIYFGEGSWLTVV.

This clonotype was detected a few times. The chain employs TRBV5-8 and TRBJ2-2; D may be TRBD1 (6 bases). V was clipped by 2 bases and J by 6 bases, with 14 bases between them. This CDR3 has 15 amino acids. Per germline, CDR1 SGHTS and CDR2 YDEGEE. CDR3 coding DNA: TGTGCCAGCAGCTTTATCTGGGGGCGCGCCGGGGAGCTGTTTTTT. This encodes CASSFIWGRAGELFF.

To note about this clonotype: This may come from a read error, since a much larger clone is one base off. The V gene is TRBV25-1, the J gene TRBJ2-7; D assignment may be TRBD1 or TRBD2 (6 bases each). V was clipped by 8 bases and J by 4 bases, with 18 bases between them. Germline V gene lookup returns CDR1 MGHDK and CDR2 SYGVNS. The CDR3 is 14 residues long. The CDR3 DNA follows: TGTGCCAGCGTTGGAGGGGGAACAGTGTACGAGCAGTACTTC. This encodes CASVGGGTVYEQYF.

The chain joins TRBV7-9 to TRBJ1-1; the D gene is possibly TRBD1 (6 bases). Germline CDR1 SEHNR, CDR2 FQNEAQ (reference sequence). With 5 bases removed from V and 4 bases from J, the gap between germline ends came to 20 bases. The CDR3 consists of 16 residues. CDR3 sequence reads: CASSPRGDHPSTEAFF. The CDR3 DNA reads as TGTGCCAGCAGCCCCAGGGGTGACCACCCAAGCACTGAAGCTTTCTTT.

To note about this clonotype: Given a much more abundant clone one base away, this may be a read error. The chain combines TRBV4-1 with TRBJ2-5; TRBD1 or TRBD2 may be the D gene (5 bases each). This CDR3 region has 16 residues. V was pared by 0 bases and J by 4 bases, with 15 bases between. Germline CDR1 is MGHRA and CDR2 is YSYEKL. CDR3 in DNA: TGCGCCAGCAGCCAAGATCGGGGCCGGTGGCGAGAGACCCAGTACTTC. Residues: CASSQDRGRWRETQYF.

V and J are TRBV6-4 and TRBJ1-2, with 8 bases lining up with TRBD1. The length of the CDR3 is 15 residues. The V and J ends lost 6 bases and 4 bases, in that order; junction bases with no gene match: 10. The germline gives CDR1 MRHNA, CDR2 SNTAGT. The CDR3, as DNA: TGTGCCAGCAGGAGGGACAGGCCCAGATCCTATGGCTACACCTTC. Translating it yields CASRRDRPRSYGYTF.